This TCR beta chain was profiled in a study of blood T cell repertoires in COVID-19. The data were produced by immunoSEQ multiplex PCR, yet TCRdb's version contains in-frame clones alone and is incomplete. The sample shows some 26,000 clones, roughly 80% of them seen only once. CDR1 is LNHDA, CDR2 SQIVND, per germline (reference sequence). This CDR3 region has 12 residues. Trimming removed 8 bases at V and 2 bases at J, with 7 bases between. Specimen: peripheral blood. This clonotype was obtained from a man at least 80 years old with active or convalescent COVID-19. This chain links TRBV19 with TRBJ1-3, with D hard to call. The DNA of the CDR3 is TGTGCCAGTTGTACCGCTGGAAACACCATATATTTT. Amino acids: CASCTAGNTIYF.